These 32 T cell receptor beta chains were sequenced from one sample in a study of T cell changes during pregnancy in multiple sclerosis. The method was immunoSEQ multiplex PCR; TCRdb's version includes in-frame clones alone and lacks a portion of them. The repertoire holds approximately 60,000 clones, roughly 90% seen once, with 0.65% to 1% in the top ten. The material was peripheral blood, obtained before pregnancy. Receptor source: a female donor with multiple sclerosis, enrolled in a pregnancy study.

V is TRBV27 and J is TRBJ2-7; no clear D gene. Germline-derived CDR1 and CDR2 are MNHEY and SMNVEV (reference sequence). V was shortened by 0 bases and J by 3 bases, with 9 bases between the two germline ends. The CDR3 runs 14 residues. The CDR3 loop reads CASSLSPTRYEQYF. In DNA, the CDR3 is TGTGCCAGCAGTTTATCGCCTACGCGCTACGAGCAGTACTTC.

This chain uses TRBV11-2 with TRBJ1-1, with D unclear. The germline V gene has CDR1 SGHAT and CDR2 FQNNGV. This CDR3 is 13 amino acids long. The V gene lost 3 bases and the J gene lost 2 bases, with 7 bases spanning the gap. The CDR3 DNA sequence: TGTGCCAGCAGCTTTGATAGAAACACTGAAGCTTTCTTT. Translation gives CASSFDRNTEAFF. The full variable domain, rest sourced from reference TRBV11-2 and TRBJ1-1, is EAGVAQSPRYKIIEKRQSVAFWCNPISGHATLYWYQQILGQGPKLLIQFQNNGVVDDSQLPKDRFSAERLKGVDSTLKIQPAKLEDSAVYLCASSFDRNTEAFFGQGTRLTVV.

The genes are TRBV6-5 and TRBJ2-7, with D perhaps TRBD2 (5 bases). From germline, CDR1 is MNHEY and CDR2 SVGAGI. The ends were cut back, 2 bases at V and 5 bases at J, with 16 bases in the middle. The CDR3 covers 15 residues. CDR3 sequence: CASSYPRAGVHEQYF. Written as DNA, the CDR3 is TGTGCCAGCAGTTACCCGAGGGCCGGAGTCCACGAGCAGTACTTC.

In this sample, this clone turned up once. This chain uses TRBV19 with TRBJ1-4; D gene unclear. Trimming shortened V by 8 bases and J by 3 bases, and 19 bases separated the two germline ends. From germline, CDR1 is LNHDA and CDR2 SQIVND (reference sequence). The length of the CDR3 is 16 residues. The CDR3 DNA reads TGTGCCAGTGGACGGGAGAATGTTATGGCTAATGAAAAACTGTTTTTT. Translation: CASGRENVMANEKLFF.

This chain connects TRBV6-5 to TRBJ2-5; tentatively, D is TRBD1 (7 bases). CDR1 and CDR2 from the germline V gene are MNHEY and SVGAGI. The V gene lost 4 bases and the J gene lost 2 bases, with 11 bases spanning the gap. This CDR3 comprises 14 residues. In DNA form, the CDR3 reads TGTGCCAGCAGTTCCCCAGGGGGGCAAGAGACCCAGTACTTC. Its translation is CASSSPGGQETQYF.

This clone was detected only once. CDR3 in amino acids: CATSRDRSYSPLHF. The CDR3 coding sequence is TGTGCCACCAGCAGAGATCGGTCGTATTCACCCCTCCACTTT. The chain carries TRBV15 and TRBJ1-6; D not certain. The CDR3 has 14 residues. The germline V gene has CDR1 LNHNV and CDR2 YYDKDF (reference sequence). The V and J ends lost 0 bases and 8 bases respectively, with 8 bases between them.

The chain uses TRBV9 and TRBJ1-4; D is unresolved. CDR3 length: 14 residues. V dropped 0 bases and J dropped 4 bases, with 7 bases sitting between them. From germline, CDR1 is SGDLS and CDR2 YYNGEE. CDR3 in DNA: TGTGCCAGCAGCGTAGGGAGTTTTAATGAAAAACTGTTTTTT. Translation: CASSVGSFNEKLFF. The variable domain in full, with the rest retrieved from reference TRBV9 and TRBJ1-4, is DSGVTQTPKHLITATGQRVTLRCSPRSGDLSVYWYQQSLDQGLQFLIQYYNGEERAKGNILERFSAQQFPDLHSELNLSSLELGDSALYFCASSVGSFNEKLFFGSGTQLSVL.

V is TRBV2 and J is TRBJ1-2; 8 positions match TRBD1. This CDR3 contains 15 residues. Germline CDR1 and CDR2: SNHLY and FYNNEI. V lost 6 bases and J lost 2; bases outside the gene matches: 8. The CDR3: CASRRGQGPNYGYTF. CDR3 DNA sequence: TGTGCCAGCAGACGAGGACAGGGTCCGAACTATGGCTACACCTTC.

This rearrangement joins TRBV11-2 to TRBJ2-7; tentative D call: TRBD1 (6 bases). From germline, CDR1 is SGHAT and CDR2 FQNNGV. This CDR3 comprises 16 residues. V lost 7 bases to trimming and J lost 4 bases, with 23 bases between them. The CDR3 is CASTSTEGDMSYEQYF. CDR3 nucleotides: TGTGCCAGCACCTCCACGGAAGGGGACATGTCGTACGAGCAGTACTTC.

The chain combines TRBV15 with TRBJ1-2; 10 bases agree with TRBD1. Unmatched junction bases numbered 7, after V lost 3 bases and J lost 6 bases. Germline V gives CDR1 LNHNV, CDR2 YYDKDF (reference sequence). The CDR3 spans 15 residues. DNA of the CDR3: TGTGCCACCAGCAGCCGGGACAGGGGCTTTCATGGCTACACCTTC. Translation: CATSSRDRGFHGYTF.

This rearrangement joins TRBV9 to TRBJ2-5, with D possibly being TRBD2 (6 bases). Germline CDR1 SGDLS, CDR2 YYNGEE. The CDR3 contains 16 residues. V was cut by 3 bases and J by 7 bases, with 22 bases left in between. CDR3: CASSARVFGGSGTQYF. The CDR3 nucleotides read TGTGCCAGCAGCGCGAGGGTATTCGGGGGAAGCGGGACCCAGTACTTC.

The CDR3 loop is CAWSVWGSGGLGEQFF. The CDR3 DNA reads as TGTGCCTGGAGTGTATGGGGTAGCGGGGGGCTCGGTGAGCAGTTCTTC. The rearrangement joins TRBV30 to TRBJ2-1; 10 bases are shared with TRBD2. This CDR3 comprises 16 residues. Germline CDR1 GTSNPN, CDR2 SVGIG (reference sequence). V lost 0 bases, J lost 9 bases, and 11 bases stayed unmatched.

The CDR3 region has the DNA TGTGCCAGCAGCGTAGGAAAAGGGGTCGCCCCCAGGACCTTC. It yields the protein CASSVGKGVAPRTF. This chain joins TRBV9 and TRBJ1-2, with D tentatively TRBD1 (5 bases). Germline-derived CDR1 and CDR2 are SGDLS and YYNGEE. This CDR3 region has 14 residues. Trimming left V 0 bases short and J 14 bases short, with 20 bases between.

J is TRBJ2-3 and V is TRBV7-6, with 11 nucleotides matching TRBD2. The length of the CDR3 is 14 residues. Trimming took 7 bases from V and 1 from J; bases not matched to a gene: 1. Germline V lookup: CDR1 SGHVS, CDR2 FNYEAQ. The CDR3 reads CASKLAGGTDTQYF. The CDR3 DNA is TGTGCCAGCAAACTAGCGGGGGGCACAGATACGCAGTATTTT.

This rearrangement joins TRBV4-3 to TRBJ2-3, with a weak D call TRBD2 (5 bases). Germline V lookup: CDR1 LGHNA, CDR2 YSLEER. V gave up 1 base and J gave up 4 bases, with 9 bases separating them. The CDR3 is 14 amino acids. The CDR3 bases are TGCGCCAGCAGCCAAGTCCTAGCTGCAGATACGCAGTATTTT. Translated, it gives CASSQVLAADTQYF.

The chain's CDR3 is CASSILKGNENTQYF. The CDR3, as DNA: TGTGCCAGTAGTATCCTGAAGGGGAACGAGAATACGCAGTATTTT. The V gene is TRBV19, the J gene TRBJ2-3, with D maybe TRBD1 (5 bases). Between the trimmed V and J ends, which lost 3 bases and 7 bases, there was a span of 17 bases. The germline CDR1 and CDR2 sequences are LNHDA and SQIVND (reference sequence). This CDR3 comprises 15 residues.

This sequence joins TRBV27 and TRBJ1-1; 7 nucleotides align to TRBD1. The CDR3 is 16 amino acids. Germline trimming cut 6 bases from V and 2 bases from J; bases unmatched to any gene: 12. In germline, CDR1 is MNHEY, CDR2 SMNVEV (reference sequence). CDR3 protein: CASRPGGYVPNTEAFF. DNA of the CDR3: TGTGCCAGCAGACCAGGGGGATACGTACCCAACACTGAAGCTTTCTTT.

The chain combines TRBV4-3 with TRBJ1-1; no definite D call. CDR3 length equals 13 residues. V lost 1 base to trimming and J lost 6 bases, with 9 bases between them. The germline gives CDR1 LGHNA, CDR2 YSLEER. CDR3 sequence reads: CASSQGGGAEAFF. Written as DNA, the CDR3 is TGCGCCAGCAGCCAAGGGGGAGGCGCTGAAGCTTTCTTT.

The gene calls are TRBV18 and TRBJ1-3; TRBD1 might be the D (5 bases). CDR3 size: 15 residues. Germline V gives CDR1 KGHSH, CDR2 LQKENI. Trimming shortened V by 2 bases and J by 0 bases, and 8 bases separated the two germline ends. Written as DNA, the CDR3 is TGTGCCAGCTCACCAAAGGACAACTCTGGAAACACCATATATTTT. Residues: CASSPKDNSGNTIYF.

The rearrangement joins TRBV20-1 to TRBJ1-1; possible D gene TRBD1, 5 bases. Trimming took off 3 bases at V and 5 bases at J, with 7 bases between the two ends. Per the germline V gene, CDR1 is DFQATT and CDR2 is SNEGSKA (reference sequence). CDR3 length equals 11 residues. CDR3 bases: TGCAGTGCTAGTGGGGCTACTGAAGCTTTCTTT. It yields the protein CSASGATEAFF.

This chain uses TRBV5-4 with TRBJ2-5; 7 bases agree with TRBD2. The germline V gene has CDR1 SGHNT and CDR2 YYREEE (reference sequence). CDR3 size: 15 residues. Germline trimming cut 0 bases from V and 1 base from J; bases unmatched to any gene: 3. The chain's CDR3 is CASSLDGGSQETQYF. The CDR3 coding sequence is TGTGCCAGCAGCTTGGACGGGGGGTCCCAAGAGACCCAGTACTTC.

The rearrangement links TRBV6-5 to TRBJ2-7, with D perhaps matching TRBD1 (7 bases). This CDR3 contains 13 residues. Trimming left V 2 bases short and J 7 bases short, with 12 bases between. CDR1 MNHEY and CDR2 SVGAGI come from the germline V gene. The chain's CDR3 is CASSYTQGGEQYF. As DNA, the CDR3 is TGTGCCAGCAGTTACACGCAGGGGGGTGAGCAGTACTTC.

This sequence joins TRBV4-2 and TRBJ1-5, with 9 positions matching TRBD1. Trimming took 1 base from V and 7 from J; bases not matched to a gene: 5. The CDR3 spans 15 residues. The V gene's germline CDR1 is LGHNA and CDR2 YNFKEQ. CDR3 loop: CASSQVGQGGQPQHF. The CDR3 region has the DNA TGTGCCAGCAGCCAAGTGGGACAGGGTGGGCAGCCCCAGCATTTT.

This clone was counted between two and nine times. The chain couples TRBV5-4 to TRBJ2-5, with D maybe TRBD2 (5 bases). The CDR3 contains 13 residues. The V gene lost 4 bases and the J gene lost 0 bases, with 7 bases spanning the gap. The germline gives CDR1 SGHNT, CDR2 YYREEE (reference sequence). DNA for the CDR3: TGTGCCAGCAGCCCGAGGGACCAAGAGACCCAGTACTTC. This encodes CASSPRDQETQYF.

J is TRBJ1-4 and V is TRBV7-2; unclear D gene. Germline CDR1 reads SGHTA; CDR2 reads FQGNSA. Trimming left V 5 bases short and J 8 bases short, with 12 bases between. This CDR3 has 13 residues. The CDR3 loop reads CASSQGGSEKLFF. DNA for the CDR3: TGTGCCAGCAGCCAAGGAGGGTCCGAAAAACTGTTTTTT.

J is TRBJ2-5 and V is TRBV13, with D maybe TRBD2 (5 bases). Germline V CDR1 and CDR2: PRHDT, FYEKMQ (reference sequence). The length of the CDR3 is 15 residues. V was trimmed by 1 base and J by 2 bases, leaving 11 bases between them. CDR3 loop: CASSLAGWSQETQYF. CDR3 nucleotide sequence: TGTGCCAGCAGCTTAGCGGGGTGGTCACAAGAGACCCAGTACTTC.

The chain carries TRBV25-1 and TRBJ2-7, with 13 bases identical to TRBD2. CDR1 and CDR2 (germline): MGHDK, SYGVNS. CDR3 length: 16 amino acids. The trim removed 5 bases at V and 3 bases at J, leaving 7 bases unmatched. Here the CDR3 DNA reads TGTGCCAGCAGTCCCCAGGGACTAGCGGGGCTCTACGAGCAGTACTTC. Amino acid sequence: CASSPQGLAGLYEQYF.

The rearrangement links TRBV7-2 to TRBJ2-7; TRBD2 agrees at 11 bases. Trimming removed 4 bases from V and 6 bases from J; junction bases left unmatched: 5. The CDR3 consists of 14 residues. Germline values: CDR1 SGHTA, CDR2 FQGNSA. The DNA of the CDR3 is TGTGCCAGCAGCTATAGCGGGGGGGCCCGCGAGCAGTACTTC. Its translation: CASSYSGGAREQYF.

The chain couples TRBV7-9 to TRBJ2-3, with D uncertain. The CDR3 extends over 10 amino acids. CDR1 is SEHNR and CDR2 is FQNEAQ in the germline V gene (reference sequence). Trimming cost V 8 bases and J 7 bases, with 7 bases left between them. CDR3 protein: CASEANTQYF. As DNA, the CDR3 is TGTGCCAGCGAGGCGAATACGCAGTATTTT.

This clone was recorded a few times. The rearrangement uses TRBV5-6 and TRBJ1-2; no clear D gene. V was clipped by 4 bases and J by 8 bases, with 12 bases between them. The germline gives CDR1 SGHDT, CDR2 YYEEEE. CDR3 size: 12 residues. In DNA form, the CDR3 reads TGTGCCAGCAGCCTCGACTACGGGGGCTACACCTTC. As protein: CASSLDYGGYTF.

The V and J genes are TRBV27 and TRBJ1-1; D is unresolved. The CDR3 runs 14 residues. With 4 bases removed from V and 3 bases from J, the gap between germline ends came to 12 bases. The germline V gene encodes CDR1 MNHEY and CDR2 SMNVEV (reference sequence). This CDR3 is CASSWRGPYTEAFF. In nucleotides, the CDR3 is TGTGCCAGCAGTTGGAGAGGCCCGTACACTGAAGCTTTCTTT.

This rearrangement joins TRBV7-2 to TRBJ2-7, with TRBD1 as a possible D gene (6 bases). The CDR3 is made up of 14 amino acids. Germline CDR1 is SGHTA and CDR2 is FQGNSA. V was clipped by 5 bases and J by 0 bases, with 11 bases between them. The CDR3 DNA is TGTGCCAGCAGCACGCGGACAGTCTCCTACGAGCAGTACTTC. It specifies CASSTRTVSYEQYF.